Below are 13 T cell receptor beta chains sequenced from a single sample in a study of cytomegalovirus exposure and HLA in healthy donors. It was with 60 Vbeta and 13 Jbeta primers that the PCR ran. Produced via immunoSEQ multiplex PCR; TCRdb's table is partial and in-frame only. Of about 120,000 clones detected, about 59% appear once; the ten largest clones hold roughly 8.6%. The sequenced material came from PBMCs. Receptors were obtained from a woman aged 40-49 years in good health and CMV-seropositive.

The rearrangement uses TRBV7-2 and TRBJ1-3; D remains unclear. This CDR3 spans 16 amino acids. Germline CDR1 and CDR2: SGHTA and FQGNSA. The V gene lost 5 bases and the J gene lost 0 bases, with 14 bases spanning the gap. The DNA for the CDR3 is TGTGCCAGCAGCCCACATGCAAGTGGCTCTGGAAACACCATATATTTT. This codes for CASSPHASGSGNTIYF.

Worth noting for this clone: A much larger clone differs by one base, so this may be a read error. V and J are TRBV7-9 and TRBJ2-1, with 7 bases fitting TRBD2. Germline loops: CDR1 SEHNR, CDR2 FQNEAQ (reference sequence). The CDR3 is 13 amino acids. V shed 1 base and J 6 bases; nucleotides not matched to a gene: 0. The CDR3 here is CASSLGTSNEQFF. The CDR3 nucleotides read TGTGCCAGCAGCTTAGGGACTAGCAATGAGCAGTTCTTC.

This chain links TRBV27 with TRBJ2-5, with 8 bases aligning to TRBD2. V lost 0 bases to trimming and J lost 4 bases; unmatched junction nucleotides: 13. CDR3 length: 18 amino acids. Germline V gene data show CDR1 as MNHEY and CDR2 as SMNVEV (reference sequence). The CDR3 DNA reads TGTGCCAGCAGTTTATCTACGATTAGCGGGATAGTAGCAGAGACCCAGTACTTC. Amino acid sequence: CASSLSTISGIVAETQYF.

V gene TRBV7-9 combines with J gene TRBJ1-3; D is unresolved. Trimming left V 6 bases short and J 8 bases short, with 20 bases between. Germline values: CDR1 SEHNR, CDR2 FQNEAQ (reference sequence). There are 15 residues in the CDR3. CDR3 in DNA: TGTGCCAGCAGAATACTCGGGAATGGGGAAGACACCATATATTTT. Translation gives CASRILGNGEDTIYF.

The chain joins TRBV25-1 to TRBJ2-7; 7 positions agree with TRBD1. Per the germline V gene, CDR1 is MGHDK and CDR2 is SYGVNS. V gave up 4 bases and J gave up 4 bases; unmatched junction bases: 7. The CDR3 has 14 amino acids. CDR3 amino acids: CASSGQGWVYEQYF. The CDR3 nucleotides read TGTGCCAGCAGTGGACAGGGTTGGGTTTACGAGCAGTACTTC.

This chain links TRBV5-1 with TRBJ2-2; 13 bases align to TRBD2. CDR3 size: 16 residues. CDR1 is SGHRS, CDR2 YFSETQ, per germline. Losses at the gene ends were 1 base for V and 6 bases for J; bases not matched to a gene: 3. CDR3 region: CASSLSTSGRSGELFF. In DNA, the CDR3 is TGCGCCAGCAGCTTGTCGACTAGCGGGAGGTCCGGGGAGCTGTTTTTT. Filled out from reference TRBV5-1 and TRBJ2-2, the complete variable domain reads KAGVTQTPRYLIKTRGQQVTLSCSPISGHRSVSWYQQTPGQGLQFLFEYFSETQRNKGNFPGRFSGRQFSNSRSEMNVSTLELGDSALYLCASSLSTSGRSGELFFGEGSRLTVL.

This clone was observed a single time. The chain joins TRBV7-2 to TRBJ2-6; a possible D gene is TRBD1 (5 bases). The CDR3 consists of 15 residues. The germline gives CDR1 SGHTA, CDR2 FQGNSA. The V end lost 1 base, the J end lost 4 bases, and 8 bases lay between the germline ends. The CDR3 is CASSLDRPGANVLTF. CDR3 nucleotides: TGTGCCAGCAGCTTAGACAGGCCAGGGGCCAACGTCCTGACTTTC.

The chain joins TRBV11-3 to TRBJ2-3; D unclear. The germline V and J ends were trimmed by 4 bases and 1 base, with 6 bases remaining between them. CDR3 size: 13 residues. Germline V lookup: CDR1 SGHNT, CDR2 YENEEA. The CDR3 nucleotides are TGTGCCAGCAGCTCCCCGGGCACAGATACGCAGTATTTT. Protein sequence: CASSSPGTDTQYF.

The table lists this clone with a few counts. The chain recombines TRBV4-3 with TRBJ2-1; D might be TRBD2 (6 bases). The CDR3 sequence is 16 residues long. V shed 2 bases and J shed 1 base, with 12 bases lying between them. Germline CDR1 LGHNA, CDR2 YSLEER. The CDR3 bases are TGCGCCAGCAGCCAATTCGGGACTCCATCCTACAATGAGCAGTTCTTC. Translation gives CASSQFGTPSYNEQFF.

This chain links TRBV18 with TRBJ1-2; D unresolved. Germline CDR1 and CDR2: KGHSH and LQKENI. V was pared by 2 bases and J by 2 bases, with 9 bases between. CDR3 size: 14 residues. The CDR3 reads CASSPSSQNYGYTF. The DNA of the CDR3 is TGTGCCAGCTCACCATCGTCGCAGAACTATGGCTACACCTTC.

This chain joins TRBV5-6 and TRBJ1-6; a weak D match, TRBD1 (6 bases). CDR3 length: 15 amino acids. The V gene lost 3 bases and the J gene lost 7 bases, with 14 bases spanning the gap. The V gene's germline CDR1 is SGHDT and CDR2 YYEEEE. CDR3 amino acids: CASSYQTGRNSPLHF. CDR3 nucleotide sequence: TGTGCCAGCAGCTACCAGACAGGCCGAAATTCACCCCTCCACTTT.

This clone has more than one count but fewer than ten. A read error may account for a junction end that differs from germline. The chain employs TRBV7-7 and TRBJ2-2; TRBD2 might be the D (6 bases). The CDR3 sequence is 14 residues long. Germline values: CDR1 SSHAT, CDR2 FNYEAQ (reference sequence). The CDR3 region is CASSFGGTPGELFF. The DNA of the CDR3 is TGTGCTAGCAGCTTTGGGGGGACGCCCGGGGAGCTGTTTTTT. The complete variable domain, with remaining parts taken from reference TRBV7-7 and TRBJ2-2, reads GAGVSQSPRYKVTKRGQDVTLRCDPISSHATLYWYQQALGQGPEFLTYFNYEAQPDKSGLPSDRFSAERPEGSISTLTIQRTEQRDSAMYRCASSFGGTPGELFFGEGSRLTVL.

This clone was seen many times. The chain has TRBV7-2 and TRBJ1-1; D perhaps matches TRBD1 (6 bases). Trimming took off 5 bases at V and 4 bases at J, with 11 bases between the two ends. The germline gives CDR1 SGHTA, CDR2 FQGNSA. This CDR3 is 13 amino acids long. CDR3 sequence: CASSRSRGTEAFF. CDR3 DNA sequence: TGTGCCAGCAGCCGAAGCAGGGGCACTGAAGCTTTCTTT.